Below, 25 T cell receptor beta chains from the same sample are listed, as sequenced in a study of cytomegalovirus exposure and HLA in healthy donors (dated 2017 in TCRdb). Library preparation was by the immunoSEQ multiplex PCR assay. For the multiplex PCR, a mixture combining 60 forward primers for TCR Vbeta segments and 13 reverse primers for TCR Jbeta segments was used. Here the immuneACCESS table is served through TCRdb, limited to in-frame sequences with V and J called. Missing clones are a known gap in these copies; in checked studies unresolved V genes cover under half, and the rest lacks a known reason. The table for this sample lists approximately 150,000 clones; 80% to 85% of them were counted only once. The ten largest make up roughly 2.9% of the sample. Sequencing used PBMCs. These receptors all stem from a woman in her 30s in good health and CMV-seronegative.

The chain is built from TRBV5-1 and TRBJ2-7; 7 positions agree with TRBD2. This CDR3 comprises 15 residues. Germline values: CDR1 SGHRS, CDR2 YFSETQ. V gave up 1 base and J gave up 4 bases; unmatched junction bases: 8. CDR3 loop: CASSLSRESRYEQYF. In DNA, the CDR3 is TGCGCCAGCAGCTTGTCGCGGGAGTCTAGGTACGAGCAGTACTTC.

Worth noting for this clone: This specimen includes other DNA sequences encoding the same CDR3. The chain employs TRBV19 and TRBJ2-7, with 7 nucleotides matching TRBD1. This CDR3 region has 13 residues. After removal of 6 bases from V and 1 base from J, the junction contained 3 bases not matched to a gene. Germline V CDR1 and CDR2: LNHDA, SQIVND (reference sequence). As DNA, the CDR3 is TGTGCCAGTAGCCGGGACAGTTCCTACGAGCAGTACTTC. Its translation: CASSRDSSYEQYF.

CDR3 bases: TGCGCCAGCAGCTCCGGACTAGCGGTTAGCACAGATACGCAGTATTTT. Protein: CASSSGLAVSTDTQYF. The genes are TRBV5-1 and TRBJ2-3; 10 bases match TRBD2. The junction had 4 bases not matched to a gene; V was cut back by 3 bases and J by 0 bases. The CDR3 runs to 16 residues. Per germline, CDR1 SGHRS and CDR2 YFSETQ.

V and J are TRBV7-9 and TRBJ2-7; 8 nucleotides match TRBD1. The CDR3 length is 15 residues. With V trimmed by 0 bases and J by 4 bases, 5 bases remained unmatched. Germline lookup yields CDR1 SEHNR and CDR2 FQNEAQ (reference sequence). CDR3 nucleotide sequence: TGTGCCAGCAGCTTAGCGCCAGGGGGCGTATACGAGCAGTACTTC. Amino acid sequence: CASSLAPGGVYEQYF.

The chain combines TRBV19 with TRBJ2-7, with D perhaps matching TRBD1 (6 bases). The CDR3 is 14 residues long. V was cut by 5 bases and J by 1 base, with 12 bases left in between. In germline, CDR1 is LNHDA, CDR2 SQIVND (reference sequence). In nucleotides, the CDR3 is TGTGCCAGTAGTGTCACAGGGAGTTCCTACGAGCAGTACTTC. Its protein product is CASSVTGSSYEQYF.

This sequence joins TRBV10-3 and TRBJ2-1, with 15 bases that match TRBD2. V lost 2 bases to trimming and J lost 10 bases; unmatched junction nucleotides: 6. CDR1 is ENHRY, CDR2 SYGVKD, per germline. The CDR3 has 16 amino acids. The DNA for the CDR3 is TGTGCCATCAGTGAGGGGACTAGCGGGGGGTCGTGGGAGCAGTTCTTC. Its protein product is CAISEGTSGGSWEQFF.

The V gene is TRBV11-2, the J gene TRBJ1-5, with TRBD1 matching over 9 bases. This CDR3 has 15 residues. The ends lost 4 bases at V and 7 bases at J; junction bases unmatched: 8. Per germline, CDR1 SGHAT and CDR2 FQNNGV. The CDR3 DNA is TGTGCCAGCAGCTCCCCACAGGGGGCGCGGCAGCCCCAGCATTTT. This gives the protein CASSSPQGARQPQHF.

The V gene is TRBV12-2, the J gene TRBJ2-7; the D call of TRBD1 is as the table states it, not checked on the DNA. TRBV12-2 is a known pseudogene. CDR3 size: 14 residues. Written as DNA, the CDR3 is TGTGCAAGTCGGGGGACAGGGATCCTCAACGAGCAGTACTTC. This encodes CASRGTGILNEQYF.

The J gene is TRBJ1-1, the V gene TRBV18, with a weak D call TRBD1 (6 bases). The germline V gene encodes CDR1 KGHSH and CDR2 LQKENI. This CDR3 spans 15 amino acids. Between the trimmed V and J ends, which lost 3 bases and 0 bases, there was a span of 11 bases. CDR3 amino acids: CASSPPAGVNTEAFF. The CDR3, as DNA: TGTGCCAGCTCACCCCCCGCAGGGGTGAACACTGAAGCTTTCTTT.

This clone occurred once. The CDR3 loop reads CASSLASGRPLSYNEQFF. The DNA for the CDR3 is TGTGCCAGCAGCTTAGCTAGCGGGAGGCCCCTGTCCTACAATGAGCAGTTCTTC. The genes are TRBV7-9 and TRBJ2-1; 10 nucleotides agree with TRBD2. The CDR3 extends over 18 amino acids. Unmatched junction bases numbered 6, after V lost 0 bases and J lost 1 base. Germline V gene sequence: CDR1 SEHNR, CDR2 FQNEAQ (reference sequence).

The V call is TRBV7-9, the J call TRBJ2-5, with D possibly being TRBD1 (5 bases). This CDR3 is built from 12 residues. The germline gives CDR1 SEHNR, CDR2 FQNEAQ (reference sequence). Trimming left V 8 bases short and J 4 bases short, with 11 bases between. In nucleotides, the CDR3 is TGTGCCAGCGGCCGGACAACAGAGACCCAGTACTTC. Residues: CASGRTTETQYF.

In nucleotides, the CDR3 is TGCGCCAGCAGCGAAGGACAGGGTGGAAAATTGGCGGTAGCTTTCTTT. Translation: CASSEGQGGKLAVAFF. The V call is TRBV5-1, the J call TRBJ1-1; TRBD1 matches 8 bases. This CDR3 has 16 amino acids. Germline assignment: CDR1 SGHRS and CDR2 YFSETQ. Trimming took 4 bases from V and 10 from J; bases not matched to a gene: 18. Full variable domain (rest looked up from reference TRBV5-1 and TRBJ1-1): KAGVTQTPRYLIKTRGQQVTLSCSPISGHRSVSWYQQTPGQGLQFLFEYFSETQRNKGNFPGRFSGRQFSNSRSEMNVSTLELGDSALYLCASSEGQGGKLAVAFFGQGTRLTVV.

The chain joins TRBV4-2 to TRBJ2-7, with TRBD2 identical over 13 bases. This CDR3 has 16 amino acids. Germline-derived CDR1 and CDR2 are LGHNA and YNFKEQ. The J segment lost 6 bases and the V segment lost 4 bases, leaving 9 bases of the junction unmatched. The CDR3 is CASSREGLAGWGEQYF. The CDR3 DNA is TGTGCCAGCAGCCGAGAGGGACTAGCGGGATGGGGCGAGCAGTACTTC.

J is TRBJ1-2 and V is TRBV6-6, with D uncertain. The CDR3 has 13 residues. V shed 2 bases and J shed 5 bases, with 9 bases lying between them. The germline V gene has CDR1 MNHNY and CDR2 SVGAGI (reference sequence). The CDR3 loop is CASSYEGGYGYTF. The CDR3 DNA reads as TGTGCCAGCAGTTACGAGGGAGGGTATGGCTACACCTTC.

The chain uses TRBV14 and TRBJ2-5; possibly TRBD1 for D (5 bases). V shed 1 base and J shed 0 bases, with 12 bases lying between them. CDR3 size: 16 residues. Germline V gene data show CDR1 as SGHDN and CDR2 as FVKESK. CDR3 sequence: CASSQGGSLYQETQYF. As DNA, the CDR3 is TGTGCCAGCAGCCAAGGGGGCAGTCTGTACCAAGAGACCCAGTACTTC.

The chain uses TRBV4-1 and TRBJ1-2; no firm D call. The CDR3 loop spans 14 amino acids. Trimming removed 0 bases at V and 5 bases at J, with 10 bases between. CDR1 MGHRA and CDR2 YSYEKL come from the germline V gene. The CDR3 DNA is TGCGCCAGCAGCCAAGAAGGCCAGGTTTATGGCTACACCTTC. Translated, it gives CASSQEGQVYGYTF.

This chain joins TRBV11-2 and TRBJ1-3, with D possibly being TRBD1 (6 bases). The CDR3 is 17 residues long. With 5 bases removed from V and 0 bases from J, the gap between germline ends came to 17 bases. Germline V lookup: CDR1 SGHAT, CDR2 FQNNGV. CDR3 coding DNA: TGTGCCAGCAGCCGAGACGTCAGGGGCCACTCTGGAAACACCATATATTTT. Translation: CASSRDVRGHSGNTIYF.

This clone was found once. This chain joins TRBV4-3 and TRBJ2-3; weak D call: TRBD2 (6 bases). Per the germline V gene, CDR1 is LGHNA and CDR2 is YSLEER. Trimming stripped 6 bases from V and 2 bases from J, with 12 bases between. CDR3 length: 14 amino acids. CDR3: CASSRDSYTDTQYF. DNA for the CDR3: TGCGCCAGCAGTCGGGACTCCTACACAGATACGCAGTATTTT.

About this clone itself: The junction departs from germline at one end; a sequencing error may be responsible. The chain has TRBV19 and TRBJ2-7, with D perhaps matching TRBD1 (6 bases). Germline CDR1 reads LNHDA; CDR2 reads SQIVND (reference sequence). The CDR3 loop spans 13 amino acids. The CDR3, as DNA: TGTGCCAGTAGTCTAGACAGGCAGTACGAGCAGTACTTC. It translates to CASSLDRQYEQYF.

The CDR3 spells CASSSGLGSGETQYF. The CDR3 DNA follows: TGTGCCAGCAGCTCGGGACTAGGGTCAGGGGAGACCCAGTACTTC. The rearrangement links TRBV7-8 to TRBJ2-5; 8 nucleotides agree with TRBD2. Per the germline V gene, CDR1 is SGHVS and CDR2 is FQNEAQ. The CDR3 is 15 residues long. The trim removed 4 bases at V and 5 bases at J, leaving 9 bases unmatched.

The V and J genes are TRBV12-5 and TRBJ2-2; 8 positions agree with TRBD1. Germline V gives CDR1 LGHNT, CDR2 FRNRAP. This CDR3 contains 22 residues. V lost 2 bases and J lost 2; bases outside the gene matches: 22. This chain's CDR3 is CASGLPEPGQEPRTTNTGELFF. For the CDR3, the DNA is TGTGCTAGTGGTTTGCCAGAACCGGGACAGGAGCCTCGGACCACCAACACCGGGGAGCTGTTTTTT.

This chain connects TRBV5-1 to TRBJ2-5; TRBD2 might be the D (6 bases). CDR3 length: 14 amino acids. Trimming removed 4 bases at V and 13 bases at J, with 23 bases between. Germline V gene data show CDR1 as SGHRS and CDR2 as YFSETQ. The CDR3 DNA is TGCGCCAGCAGCCCAATGCGGGGCTTGGGATCCCCGTACTTC. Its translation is CASSPMRGLGSPYF. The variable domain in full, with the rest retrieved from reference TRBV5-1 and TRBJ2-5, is KAGVTQTPRYLIKTRGQQVTLSCSPISGHRSVSWYQQTPGQGLQFLFEYFSETQRNKGNFPGRFSGRQFSNSRSEMNVSTLELGDSALYLCASSPMRGLGSPYFGPGTRLLVL.

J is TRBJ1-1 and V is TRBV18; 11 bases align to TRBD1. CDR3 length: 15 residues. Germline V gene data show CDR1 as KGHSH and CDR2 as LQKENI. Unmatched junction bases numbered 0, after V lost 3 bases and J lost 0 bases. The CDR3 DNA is TGTGCCAGCTCACCGGACAGGGGGCTGAACACTGAAGCTTTCTTT. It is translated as CASSPDRGLNTEAFF.

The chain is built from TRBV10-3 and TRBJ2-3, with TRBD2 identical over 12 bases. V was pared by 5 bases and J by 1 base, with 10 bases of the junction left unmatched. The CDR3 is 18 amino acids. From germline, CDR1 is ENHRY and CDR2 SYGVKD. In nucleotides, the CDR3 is TGTGCCATCAGTAGGCGACTAGCGGGAGAAGGAGGCACAGATACGCAGTATTTT. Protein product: CAISRRLAGEGGTDTQYF.

CDR3 amino acids: CASSSSGSQETQYF. The CDR3 DNA is TGTGCCAGCAGCTCTAGCGGATCCCAAGAGACCCAGTACTTC. The chain employs TRBV7-2 and TRBJ2-5, with 7 bases identical to TRBD2. The CDR3 contains 14 residues. V lost 4 bases, J lost 1 base, and 3 bases stayed unmatched. CDR1 SGHTA and CDR2 FQGNSA come from the germline V gene.